One and the same sample provided the 14 T cell receptor beta chains below, sequenced in a study of T-cell memory formation after mild COVID-19. One entry per CDR3 protein, called by TCRdb with MiXCR from the 5' RACE reads. The sample lists around 440,000 distinct CDR3 sequences; 15% to 20% were seen once. Sequenced material: PBMCs or a T cell subset sorted from them (not recorded which). These TCRs come from an adult woman who had mild COVID-19 (a few samples of this study predate the infection). Cell type and time point are not known.

In this sample, this clonotype turned up a few times. This sequence joins TRBV7-2 and TRBJ2-1; maybe TRBD2 (6 bases). The V and J ends lost 5 bases and 8 bases respectively, with 13 bases between them. The CDR3 is 13 residues long. The germline CDR1 and CDR2 sequences are SGHTA and FQGNSA. Written as DNA, the CDR3 is TGTGCCAGCAGCGTATCTAGCGTTCATGAGCAGTTCTTC. Protein: CASSVSSVHEQFF.

The chain links TRBV6-5 to TRBJ2-1, with TRBD2 matching 8 bases. Germline-derived CDR1 and CDR2 are MNHEY and SVGAGI. The V segment lost 2 bases and the J segment 4 bases; nucleotides outside the gene matches: 7. This CDR3 comprises 16 residues. The CDR3 loop reads CASSYGAGAGYNEQFF. The CDR3 DNA reads TGTGCCAGCAGTTACGGAGCGGGAGCGGGGTACAATGAGCAGTTCTTC.

The table lists this clonotype with a few counts. This chain links TRBV7-3 with TRBJ2-1, with 7 bases fitting TRBD2. The CDR3 covers 16 residues. V lost 1 base, J lost 5 bases, and 8 bases stayed unmatched. Germline V gives CDR1 SGHTA, CDR2 FQGTGA. The CDR3: CASSLSVGGGHNEQFF. Here the CDR3 DNA reads TGTGCCAGCAGCTTAAGCGTGGGCGGGGGACACAATGAGCAGTTCTTC.

In its sample, this clonotype was seen a few times. The genes are TRBV18 and TRBJ2-5, with TRBD1 as a possible D gene (6 bases). Germline CDR1 is KGHSH and CDR2 is LQKENI. The V and J ends lost 3 bases and 4 bases respectively, with 15 bases between them. The CDR3 spans 15 residues. CDR3 region: CASSPWDTGSETQYF. CDR3 nucleotide sequence: TGTGCCAGCTCACCTTGGGACACGGGATCAGAGACCCAGTACTTC.

J is TRBJ1-5 and V is TRBV7-8, with D tentatively TRBD1 (6 bases). This CDR3 region has 17 residues. Germline V gene data show CDR1 as SGHVS and CDR2 as FQNEAQ. The V and J ends lost 4 bases and 2 bases respectively, with 18 bases between them. CDR3 amino acids: CASSSPPGRGGNQPQHF. CDR3 nucleotide sequence: TGTGCCAGCAGCTCCCCCCCTGGCAGGGGTGGCAATCAGCCCCAGCATTTT.

The chain recombines TRBV3-1 with TRBJ2-7, with 7 bases matching TRBD1. The CDR3 loop spans 14 amino acids. Germline V CDR1 and CDR2: LGHDT, YNNKEL (reference sequence). J was trimmed by 0 bases and V by 5 bases; bases with no gene match: 4. The CDR3 is CASSEGQYSYEQYF. The CDR3 DNA sequence: TGTGCCAGCAGCGAGGGACAGTACTCCTACGAGCAGTACTTC.

In this sample, this clonotype turned up a few times. The gene calls are TRBV29-1 and TRBJ1-2; 9 nucleotides align to TRBD1. The CDR3 contains 13 residues. Germline CDR1 reads SQVTM; CDR2 reads ANQGSEA. V lost 7 bases and J lost 2; bases outside the gene matches: 5. CDR3 residues: CSDRDRENYGYTF. Written as DNA, the CDR3 is TGCAGCGATCGGGACAGGGAGAACTATGGCTACACCTTC.

This clonotype appeared many times. The rearrangement links TRBV29-1 to TRBJ2-5; TRBD2 might be the D (6 bases). Germline CDR1 is SQVTM and CDR2 is ANQGSEA. This CDR3 spans 15 amino acids. Trimming cost V 6 bases and J 2 bases, with 19 bases left between them. The CDR3 here is CSVDRRGGRQETQYF. The CDR3 bases are TGCAGCGTGGACCGCCGGGGAGGACGTCAAGAGACCCAGTACTTC.

This clonotype was observed many times. The chain has TRBV6-2 or TRBV6-3 and TRBJ2-3; a possible D gene is TRBD2 (6 bases). The CDR3 extends over 19 amino acids. Trimming removed 0 bases at V and 0 bases at J, with 19 bases between. Germline V gene lookup returns CDR1 MNHEY and CDR2 SVGEGT. CDR3 in DNA: TGTGCCAGCAGTTACTCAATCGCGGGGACTTCTTCTAGCACAGATACGCAGTATTTT. Encoded protein: CASSYSIAGTSSSTDTQYF.

The rearrangement links TRBV7-2 to TRBJ2-2; no clear D. Trimming removed 7 bases from V and 3 bases from J, with 9 bases in between. The length of the CDR3 is 13 residues. Germline loops: CDR1 SGHTA, CDR2 FQGNSA. CDR3 residues: CASNLKDTGELFF. The CDR3 DNA reads as TGTGCCAGCAACCTTAAGGACACCGGGGAGCTGTTTTTT.

This clonotype was counted only a few times. J is TRBJ2-7 and V is TRBV10-2; D is perhaps TRBD2 (5 bases). With 4 bases removed from V and 0 bases from J, the gap between germline ends came to 13 bases. This CDR3 region has 15 residues. CDR1 and CDR2 from the germline V gene are WSHSY and SAAADI. As DNA, the CDR3 is TGCGCCAGCAGTGCCCGCGGAGGAGACTCCTACGAGCAGTACTTC. Translation gives CASSARGGDSYEQYF.

This clonotype was counted between two and nine times. The gene calls are TRBV24-1 and TRBJ2-1; 12 bases map to TRBD2. The CDR3 contains 16 residues. Per germline, CDR1 KGHDR and CDR2 SFDVKD. V shed 3 bases and J 8 bases; nucleotides not matched to a gene: 7. In DNA, the CDR3 is TGTGCCACCAGTGATGCTAGCGGGGGGGCCGTGGATGAGCAGTTCTTC. This translates into CATSDASGGAVDEQFF.

This clonotype was recorded once. The rearrangement uses TRBV6-1 and TRBJ2-4; the D gene is possibly TRBD2 (5 bases). V was clipped by 4 bases and J by 1 base, with 11 bases between them. Germline V CDR1 and CDR2: MNHNS, SASEGT. CDR3 length: 15 amino acids. In DNA form, the CDR3 reads TGTGCCAGCAGTGTCGAGATAGCGGCCAAAAACATTCAGTACTTC. It translates to CASSVEIAAKNIQYF.

The V gene is TRBV10-3, the J gene TRBJ1-1; TRBD1 matches 10 bases. The CDR3 extends over 14 amino acids. J gave up 5 bases and V 5 bases, and 5 bases lay outside the gene matches. The germline V gene has CDR1 ENHRY and CDR2 SYGVKD. The CDR3 bases are TGTGCCATCAGTACCGGACAGGGGGTTACTGAAGCTTTCTTT. Amino acid sequence: CAISTGQGVTEAFF.